Listed here are 7 T cell receptor beta chains from one sample, sequenced in a study of blood T cells in healthy people across ages. Then a second PCR, running roughly 7 to 12 cycles, was carried out with a sample-barcoded 5' primer and a J-beta primer mix. From the 5' RACE reads, TCRdb called clonotypes with MiXCR, one entry per CDR3 protein. The sample has approximately 800,000 distinct CDR3 sequences; about a quarter are singletons. These same records also appear under a second study, on T cells of mothers and their children.

The specimen sequenced was blood. These receptors were collected from a boy aged 5 to 17 in good health.

The chain recombines TRBV6-5 with TRBJ2-5, with unresolved D. The better agreement between TRBJ2-7 and the DNA end casts doubt on the J call. Per germline, CDR1 MNHEY and CDR2 SVGAGI. CDR3 length: 14 amino acids. The CDR3 region is CASSYSRESHEQYF. For the CDR3, the DNA is TGTGCCAGCAGTTACTCAAGGGAAAGCCACGAGCAGTACTTC.

The table lists this clonotype with many counts. The V gene is TRBV11-2, the J gene TRBJ2-5; 8 positions match TRBD1. Germline V gene data show CDR1 as SGHAT and CDR2 as FQNNGV. The V and J ends lost 1 base and 5 bases, in that order; junction bases with no gene match: 6. CDR3 length equals 15 residues. CDR3 loop: CASSLGPGGLETQYF. CDR3 DNA sequence: TGTGCCAGCAGCTTAGGTCCAGGGGGCTTGGAGACCCAGTACTTC.

The CDR3 region has the DNA TGTGCCAGCAGCGCACAGGGAGCTAATGAAAAACTGTTTTTT. Translated, it gives CASSAQGANEKLFF. This chain joins TRBV7-2 and TRBJ1-4; maybe TRBD1 (6 bases). Germline CDR1 SGHTA, CDR2 FQGNSA. Trimming took 5 bases from V and 3 from J, leaving 10 bases between them. The length of the CDR3 is 14 residues. The full variable domain, rest sourced from reference TRBV7-2 and TRBJ1-4, is GAGVSQSPSNKVTEKGKDVELRCDPISGHTALYWYRQSLGQGLEFLIYFQGNSAPDKSGLPSDRFSAERTGGSVSTLTIQRTQQEDSAVYLCASSAQGANEKLFFGSGTQLSVL.

This clonotype was detected only a few times. The gene calls are TRBV5-1 and TRBJ2-5; D is unresolved. Matching the DNA end better, TRBJ2-1 makes the J call doubtful. Germline lookup yields CDR1 SGHRS and CDR2 YFSETQ. The CDR3 has 15 amino acids. CDR3 amino acids: CASSLAFRQDGEQFF. CDR3 nucleotide sequence: TGCGCCAGCAGCTTGGCTTTCCGTCAGGACGGTGAGCAGTTCTTC.

A single count supports this clonotype. The chain links TRBV6-1 to TRBJ1-5; no clear D. V lost 2 bases, J lost 2 bases, and 4 bases lay in between. Looked up from germline, CDR1 is MNHNS and CDR2 is SASEGT. The CDR3 runs to 13 residues. The CDR3 protein is CASSENGNQPQHF. The CDR3 bases are TGTGCCAGCAGTGAAAACGGCAATCAGCCCCAGCATTTT.

This clonotype appeared many times. The chain links TRBV12-3 or TRBV12-4 to TRBJ2-1; D possibly corresponds to TRBD1 (6 bases). The V and J ends lost 2 bases and 5 bases respectively, with 10 bases between them. CDR3 size: 14 residues. CDR3 nucleotide sequence: TGTGCCAGCAGTTTACGGTCAGGGGACAATGAGCAGTTCTTC. Amino acids: CASSLRSGDNEQFF.

This clonotype was recorded a few times. The chain carries TRBV12-3 or TRBV12-4 and TRBJ2-5; TRBD2 might be the D (5 bases). V was cut by 6 bases and J by 1 base, with 12 bases left in between. There are 14 residues in the CDR3. The CDR3 sequence: CASSTARVQETQYF. For the CDR3, the DNA is TGTGCCAGCAGCACAGCGAGGGTCCAAGAGACCCAGTACTTC.